A single sample is the source of the 7 T cell receptor beta chains below, sequenced in a study of T-cell reconstitution after alpha-beta-depleted transplantation in children. A TCRbeta library incorporating unique molecular identifiers was prepared. TCRdb processed the PCR reads anew with MiXCR; each CDR3 protein has one entry. This repertoire shows some 190,000 distinct CDR3 sequences, roughly 11% found once; its top ten account for approximately 13%. The sequenced sample was PBMCs, obtained before TCRalphabeta/CD19-depleted stem cell transplant. All receptors come from a boy aged 2-9 years with acute myeloid leukemia, due to receive a stem cell transplant.

Many counts were recorded for this clonotype. The chain has TRBV5-1 and TRBJ1-2, with D uncertain. V was pared by 0 bases and J by 8 bases, with 11 bases between. This CDR3 spans 13 amino acids. The germline CDR1 and CDR2 sequences are SGHRS and YFSETQ. The CDR3 region is CASSLDGGLGYTF. The CDR3 DNA follows: TGCGCCAGCAGCTTGGACGGCGGCCTCGGCTACACCTTC.

This clonotype was recorded at least ten times. The chain joins TRBV7-9 to TRBJ2-6; tentatively, D is TRBD1 (7 bases). V was clipped by 5 bases and J by 0 bases, with 23 bases between them. CDR3 length: 20 amino acids. In germline, CDR1 is SEHNR, CDR2 FQNEAQ (reference sequence). CDR3: CASSTPGGNRPHSGANVLTF. Written as DNA, the CDR3 is TGTGCCAGCAGCACCCCAGGGGGGAACAGACCCCACTCTGGGGCCAACGTCCTGACTTTC.

This clonotype was detected only a few times. The chain couples TRBV5-4 to TRBJ1-1; no clear D. Germline V gene lookup returns CDR1 SGHNT and CDR2 YYREEE (reference sequence). The V gene lost 0 bases and the J gene lost 2 bases, with 8 bases spanning the gap. The CDR3 covers 14 residues. In DNA, the CDR3 is TGTGCCAGCAGCTTGGCGGCGGCAAACACTGAAGCTTTCTTT. Translation gives CASSLAAANTEAFF.

In this sample, this clonotype turned up many times. The chain recombines TRBV12-3 or TRBV12-4 with TRBJ1-1; 7 bases are shared with TRBD1. The J segment lost 6 bases and the V segment lost 5 bases, leaving 15 bases of the junction unmatched. CDR3 length: 16 residues. The CDR3 reads CASSPTPGQPGAEAFF. DNA of the CDR3: TGTGCCAGCAGTCCAACCCCGGGACAGCCTGGCGCTGAAGCTTTCTTT.

This chain uses TRBV10-3 with TRBJ1-1; TRBD1 matches 7 bases. The CDR3 loop spans 15 amino acids. J was trimmed by 6 bases and V by 2 bases; bases with no gene match: 9. Looked up from germline, CDR1 is ENHRY and CDR2 is SYGVKD. The CDR3 DNA follows: TGTGCCATCAGTGAGGACAGGGTAGAGACAGCTGAAGCTTTCTTT. The encoded protein is CAISEDRVETAEAFF.

This clonotype has ten or more counts. The rearrangement joins TRBV27 to TRBJ2-6; no reliable D call. V was pared by 5 bases and J by 0 bases, with 2 bases between. The CDR3 runs 13 residues. Germline V gene data show CDR1 as MNHEY and CDR2 as SMNVEV (reference sequence). The CDR3 region is CASSASGANVLTF. The CDR3 DNA sequence: TGTGCCAGCAGTGCCTCTGGGGCCAACGTCCTGACTTTC.

V is TRBV6-5 and J is TRBJ1-6, with TRBD1 as a possible D gene (6 bases). V was pared by 2 bases and J by 11 bases, with 13 bases between. Germline V CDR1 and CDR2: MNHEY, SVGAGI. CDR3 length: 14 amino acids. The CDR3 DNA reads TGTGCCAGCAGTTACGGTCAGGGGTTGACACCCCTCCACTTT. The encoded protein is CASSYGQGLTPLHF.